These 29 T cell receptor beta chains came from one sample sequenced in a study of T cells in Graves' hyperthyroidism and ophthalmopathy. The CDR3 regions of TCR beta were amplified from RNA transcripts. The HTBI primer set drove a first-round RT-PCR of the TCR CDR3. MiXCR, applied by TCRdb to the multiplex PCR reads, yields one record per CDR3 protein. The table lists roughly 400,000 distinct CDR3 sequences, 11% to 15% of them singletons. The sequenced sample consisted of blood. The receptors stem from a man aged 50 to 59 with Graves' ophthalmopathy.

In nucleotides, the CDR3 is TGTGCCAGCAGTTTTCGGGCGTCTAGCACTTCCGCGACAGATACGCAGTATTTT. This encodes CASSFRASSTSATDTQYF. This chain uses TRBV27 with TRBJ2-3; D may be TRBD2 (5 bases). V lost 3 bases to trimming and J lost 3 bases, with 22 bases between them. Germline lookup yields CDR1 MNHEY and CDR2 SMNVEV (reference sequence). The CDR3 sequence is 18 residues long.

This clonotype has ten or more counts. This rearrangement joins TRBV11-2 to TRBJ1-1; the D is unclear. V lost 5 bases and J 1 base, leaving 14 bases between the germline ends. CDR3 size: 15 residues. Germline CDR1 SGHAT, CDR2 FQNNGV. CDR3 amino acids: CASSTKRLGNTEAFF. The CDR3 DNA reads TGTGCCAGCAGCACAAAGAGATTGGGGAACACTGAAGCTTTCTTT.

This clonotype was counted a few times. The CDR3 loop reads CASSSALARDEQFF. CDR3 bases: TGTGCCAGCAGTTCAGCTCTAGCGAGGGATGAGCAGTTCTTC. The rearrangement uses TRBV6-1 and TRBJ2-1, with D possibly TRBD2 on 6 matching bases. CDR3 length equals 14 residues. Germline loops: CDR1 MNHNS, CDR2 SASEGT. V lost 5 bases to trimming and J lost 8 bases, with 16 bases between them.

The gene calls are TRBV6-1 and TRBJ2-6; a possible D gene is TRBD2 (5 bases). Per the germline V gene, CDR1 is MNHNS and CDR2 is SASEGT. V lost 4 bases to trimming and J lost 0 bases, with 7 bases between them. The CDR3 consists of 15 residues. The CDR3 DNA follows: TGTGCCAGCAGTGCCGGGGTCTCTGGGGCCAACGTCCTGACTTTC. It yields the protein CASSAGVSGANVLTF.

This clonotype was seen many times. The chain recombines TRBV2 with TRBJ1-5, with D possibly TRBD1 on 5 matching bases. Trimming took off 4 bases at V and 0 bases at J, with 16 bases between the two ends. Germline lookup yields CDR1 SNHLY and CDR2 FYNNEI. This CDR3 is 17 amino acids long. This CDR3 reads CASSALVRVNSNQPQHF. CDR3 coding DNA: TGTGCCAGCAGTGCTTTGGTCAGGGTGAATAGCAATCAGCCCCAGCATTTT.

The genes are TRBV29-1 and TRBJ2-5; 7 bases agree with TRBD2. The CDR3 loop spans 12 amino acids. The germline gives CDR1 SQVTM, CDR2 ANQGSEA. V was clipped by 3 bases and J by 4 bases; unmatched bases: 2. The CDR3 loop reads CSVDAGVETQYF. The CDR3 coding sequence is TGCAGCGTTGACGCGGGAGTAGAGACCCAGTACTTC.

The chain recombines TRBV9 with TRBJ2-3; D not certain. The germline V gene encodes CDR1 SGDLS and CDR2 YYNGEE. Trimming removed 0 bases at V and 2 bases at J, with 13 bases between. The CDR3 is 16 residues long. CDR3 DNA sequence: TGTGCCAGCAGCGTAGCTAATACCCCTTTCACAGATACGCAGTATTTT. As protein: CASSVANTPFTDTQYF.

This clonotype was picked up a small number of times. It may be a read error: a sequence one base away is much more abundant. The chain employs TRBV11-2 and TRBJ2-4; D may be TRBD2 (6 bases). The germline gives CDR1 SGHAT, CDR2 FQNNGV. This CDR3 comprises 15 residues. CDR3 protein: CAGSSAGLAKNIQYF. CDR3 sequence (DNA): TGTGCCGGCAGCTCGGCGGGGCTAGCCAAAAACATTCAGTACTTC.

The rearrangement joins TRBV19 to TRBJ2-3; TRBD2 is a possible D gene (5 bases). CDR1 LNHDA and CDR2 SQIVND come from the germline V gene (reference sequence). Trimming shortened V by 3 bases and J by 4 bases, and 11 bases separated the two germline ends. The length of the CDR3 is 14 residues. The CDR3 spells CASSIGLAADTQYF. CDR3 DNA sequence: TGTGCCAGTAGTATCGGTCTAGCCGCAGATACGCAGTATTTT.

This clonotype was seen at least ten times. The chain is built from TRBV20-1 and TRBJ2-5; TRBD1 is a possible D gene (5 bases). The CDR3 extends over 14 amino acids. Trimming pared 6 bases from V and 4 bases from J, leaving 18 bases between. Germline-derived CDR1 and CDR2 are DFQATT and SNEGSKA (reference sequence). The CDR3 bases are TGCAGTGCCGCCGATCCATGGGGCGTAGAGACCCAGTACTTC. Its protein product is CSAADPWGVETQYF.

There are many counts of this clonotype. V and J are TRBV7-8 and TRBJ1-1; 9 nucleotides agree with TRBD1. Germline CDR1 reads SGHVS; CDR2 reads FQNEAQ. The CDR3 runs 16 residues. V lost 1 base to trimming and J lost 6 bases; unmatched junction nucleotides: 9. The CDR3 loop is CASSLVGQGLSAEAFF. The CDR3 DNA reads as TGTGCCAGCAGCTTAGTGGGACAGGGTCTCTCCGCTGAAGCTTTCTTT. Full variable domain (rest looked up from reference TRBV7-8 and TRBJ1-1): GAGVSQSPRYKVAKRGQDVALRCDPISGHVSLFWYQQALGQGPEFLTYFQNEAQLDKSGLPSDRFFAERPEGSVSTLKIQRTQQEDSAVYLCASSLVGQGLSAEAFFGQGTRLTVV.

V and J are TRBV2 and TRBJ2-4; 12 bases fit TRBD2. V dropped 5 bases and J dropped 1; count of bases not matched to a gene: 6. The germline gives CDR1 SNHLY, CDR2 FYNNEI. The CDR3 length is 17 residues. The CDR3 is CASSTGTSGRAKNIQYF. As DNA, the CDR3 is TGTGCCAGCAGTACCGGGACTAGCGGGCGGGCCAAAAACATTCAGTACTTC.

This clonotype was observed many times. The chain has TRBV7-9 and TRBJ1-4; 7 bases fit TRBD1. CDR1 and CDR2 from the germline V gene are SEHNR and FQNEAQ (reference sequence). V was pared by 4 bases and J by 4 bases, with 6 bases of the junction left unmatched. The CDR3 is made up of 15 amino acids. The CDR3 loop reads CASSYWDSFNEKLFF. In nucleotides, the CDR3 is TGTGCCAGCAGCTACTGGGACAGCTTTAATGAAAAACTGTTTTTT.

This chain joins TRBV9 and TRBJ2-1; D is ambiguous. Trimming removed 0 bases from V and 9 bases from J, with 16 bases in between. The CDR3 loop spans 15 amino acids. From germline, CDR1 is SGDLS and CDR2 YYNGEE. In DNA, the CDR3 is TGTGCCAGCAGCGTAGGATCTCCTTATCTGCCTGAGCAGTTCTTC. Its translation is CASSVGSPYLPEQFF.

This clonotype was recorded only once. A much larger clone lies one base from this, so it may be a read error. The V gene is TRBV13, the J gene TRBJ2-2; 10 nucleotides line up with TRBD2. Germline V CDR1 and CDR2: PRHDT, FYEKMQ (reference sequence). The CDR3 is made up of 16 amino acids. Trimming at V came to 4 bases and at J to 5 bases, leaving 7 bases not matched to a gene. The CDR3 coding sequence is TGTGCCAGCAGCTCTTCTAGCGGGAGAGGAACCGGGGAGCTGTTTTTT. Residues: CASSSSSGRGTGELFF. Full variable domain (remainder filled in from reference TRBV13 and TRBJ2-2): AAGVIQSPRHLIKEKRETATLKCYPIPRHDTVYWYQQGPGQDPQFLISFYEKMQSDKGSIPDRFSAQQFSDYHSELNMSSLELGDSALYFCASSSSSGRGTGELFFGEGSRLTVL.

This clonotype was detected many times. The chain employs TRBV2 and TRBJ2-7; D might be TRBD1 (6 bases). Germline V gene sequence: CDR1 SNHLY, CDR2 FYNNEI. Trimming shortened V by 8 bases and J by 3 bases, and 20 bases separated the two germline ends. CDR3 length: 15 residues. In DNA form, the CDR3 reads TGTGCCAGCGACACGGGACAATCTACGAGCTACGAGCAGTACTTC. Translated: CASDTGQSTSYEQYF.

Ten or more counts support this clonotype. V gene TRBV9 combines with J gene TRBJ2-7; possibly TRBD2 for D (5 bases). CDR1 SGDLS and CDR2 YYNGEE come from the germline V gene. This CDR3 has 15 residues. V lost 0 bases, J lost 0 bases, and 10 bases lay in between. The chain's CDR3 is CASSVDPTTSYEQYF. The CDR3 bases are TGTGCCAGCAGCGTAGACCCGACTACCTCCTACGAGCAGTACTTC.

This clonotype was recorded at least ten times. The chain carries TRBV9 and TRBJ2-2; 8 bases agree with TRBD1. The germline CDR1 and CDR2 sequences are SGDLS and YYNGEE. V trimming: 3 bases; J trimming: 1 base; junction bases outside the gene matches: 8. The CDR3 consists of 17 residues. The CDR3 region has the DNA TGTGCCAGCAGCGATTCCTTTGGGACAGGGAACACCGGGGAGCTGTTTTTT. Protein sequence: CASSDSFGTGNTGELFF.

This clonotype was counted at least ten times. The V call is TRBV29-1, the J call TRBJ1-2; D uncertain. In germline, CDR1 is SQVTM, CDR2 ANQGSEA. The V end lost 3 bases, the J end lost 7 bases, and 12 bases lay between the germline ends. This CDR3 spans 12 amino acids. For the CDR3, the DNA is TGCAGCGTTGATAATCCGGGTTCTGGCTACACCTTC. Protein: CSVDNPGSGYTF. The whole variable domain, remainder taken from reference TRBV29-1 and TRBJ1-2, is SAVISQKPSRDICQRGTSLTIQCQVDSQVTMMFWYRQQPGQSLTLIATANQGSEATYESGFVIDKFPISRPNLTFSTLTVSNMSPEDSSIYLCSVDNPGSGYTFGSGTRLTVV.

The chain couples TRBV7-6 to TRBJ2-7; TRBD2 matches at 7 bases. V lost 1 base to trimming and J lost 0 bases; unmatched junction nucleotides: 9. The length of the CDR3 is 17 residues. Looked up from germline, CDR1 is SGHVS and CDR2 is FNYEAQ. Written as DNA, the CDR3 is TGTGCCAGCAGCTTAGTTGCTAGTAGCGGGCCCTCCTACGAGCAGTACTTC. This translates into CASSLVASSGPSYEQYF.

This clonotype has only a few counts. The chain carries TRBV20-1 and TRBJ2-7; no clear D. The CDR3 has 13 amino acids. Trimming removed 3 bases at V and 5 bases at J, with 14 bases between. Germline V lookup: CDR1 DFQATT, CDR2 SNEGSKA (reference sequence). This chain's CDR3 is CSASPLTENEQYF. The CDR3 nucleotides read TGCAGTGCTAGTCCCCTTACGGAGAACGAGCAGTACTTC.

Many counts were recorded for this clonotype. The J gene is TRBJ2-1, the V gene TRBV11-3; 11 nucleotides line up with TRBD1. CDR3 length equals 17 residues. Germline V gene sequence: CDR1 SGHNT, CDR2 YENEEA. J gave up 10 bases and V 1 base, and 12 bases lay outside the gene matches. CDR3 in DNA: TGTGCCAGCAGCTTAGGAAGCCGGGACAGGGGGAATGGGGAGCAGTTCTTC. This sequence encodes CASSLGSRDRGNGEQFF.

This clonotype has a count of ten or more. This chain links TRBV10-3 with TRBJ2-3, with 13 bases that match TRBD2. From germline, CDR1 is ENHRY and CDR2 SYGVKD. This CDR3 region has 16 residues. With 10 bases clipped from V and 5 bases from J, the junction kept 12 bases outside the gene matches. CDR3 sequence reads: CATTPRLAGGVDTQYF. The CDR3 DNA is TGTGCCACTACGCCAAGACTAGCGGGAGGAGTAGATACGCAGTATTTT.

The sample holds a few counts of this clonotype. This may arise from a read error, as a much more abundant clone is one base away. This chain joins TRBV2 and TRBJ1-2; tentatively, D is TRBD1 (5 bases). The germline V gene has CDR1 SNHLY and CDR2 FYNNEI. The CDR3 length is 13 residues. The CDR3: CASSAGREYGCTF. The CDR3 DNA is TGTGCCAGCAGTGCGGGACGGGAGTATGGCTGCACCTTC.

This clonotype has at least ten counts. This chain uses TRBV11-2 with TRBJ2-7; perhaps TRBD2 as D (6 bases). This CDR3 is 19 amino acids long. Germline V gene data show CDR1 as SGHAT and CDR2 as FQNNGV. V lost 4 bases to trimming and J lost 0 bases, with 25 bases between them. This CDR3 is CASSSLRGQLAWSSYEQYF. In DNA, the CDR3 is TGTGCCAGCAGCTCCCTCCGTGGCCAACTAGCCTGGAGCTCCTACGAGCAGTACTTC.

This clonotype was counted ten times or more. The chain uses TRBV10-3 and TRBJ1-5, with no clear D. V was trimmed by 3 bases and J by 7 bases, leaving 7 bases between them. In germline, CDR1 is ENHRY, CDR2 SYGVKD. The CDR3 is made up of 12 amino acids. DNA for the CDR3: TGTGCCATCAGTGACAGTAGGCAGCCCCAGCATTTT. Translating gives CAISDSRQPQHF.

This clonotype was found many times. The chain carries TRBV30 and TRBJ1-2; D is undetermined. The V gene's germline CDR1 is GTSNPN and CDR2 SVGIG (reference sequence). The CDR3 is 16 amino acids. The V end was cut by 1 base, the J end by 8 bases, with 23 bases between. As DNA, the CDR3 is TGTGCCTGGAGTGCGTATGCGGGGTTATTATCTCAGGGCTACACCTTC. This encodes CAWSAYAGLLSQGYTF.

The V call is TRBV5-1, the J call TRBJ1-4; maybe TRBD1 (6 bases). Trimming removed 5 bases from V and 11 bases from J, with 10 bases in between. In germline, CDR1 is SGHRS, CDR2 YFSETQ. The CDR3 is 11 amino acids. DNA for the CDR3: TGCGCCAGCAGATCAGGGGAGAAACTGTTTTTT. The encoded protein is CASRSGEKLFF.

There are many counts of this clonotype. CDR3 in amino acids: CASSPQQLMNTEAFF. CDR3 bases: TGTGCCAGCAGCCCCCAACAGCTGATGAACACTGAAGCTTTCTTT. This chain connects TRBV7-3 to TRBJ1-1; no firm D call. CDR1 and CDR2 from the germline V gene are SGHTA and FQGTGA. CDR3 size: 15 residues. Trimming shortened V by 5 bases and J by 0 bases, and 13 bases separated the two germline ends.